This T cell receptor beta chain comes out of a study of blood T cell repertoires in COVID-19. Study information: T cells, B-cell-depleted T cells, or PBMCs supplied cDNA or gDNA.

V was shortened by 4 bases and J by 4 bases, with 14 bases between the two germline ends. This CDR3 is 15 amino acids long. The V gene's germline CDR1 is SNHLY and CDR2 FYNNEI. The authors' processing: The assay estimated nucleated cells by amplifying reference gene primers. Profiled with immunoSEQ multiplex PCR; TCRdb holds only in-frame clones, not every one. For V, J and clone size, that table is used; D and trimming come from the DNA. The sample has about 99,000 clones; roughly 87% are singletons. V gene TRBV2 combines with J gene TRBJ1-5; a possible D gene is TRBD1 (6 bases). Material for sequencing was peripheral blood. This sequence was found in a human donor in a cohort sampled during active COVID-19. The CDR3 DNA reads TGTGCCAGCAGTGGGGGCAGGGGCCAAAATCAGCCCCAGCATTTT. Translating gives CASSGGRGQNQPQHF.